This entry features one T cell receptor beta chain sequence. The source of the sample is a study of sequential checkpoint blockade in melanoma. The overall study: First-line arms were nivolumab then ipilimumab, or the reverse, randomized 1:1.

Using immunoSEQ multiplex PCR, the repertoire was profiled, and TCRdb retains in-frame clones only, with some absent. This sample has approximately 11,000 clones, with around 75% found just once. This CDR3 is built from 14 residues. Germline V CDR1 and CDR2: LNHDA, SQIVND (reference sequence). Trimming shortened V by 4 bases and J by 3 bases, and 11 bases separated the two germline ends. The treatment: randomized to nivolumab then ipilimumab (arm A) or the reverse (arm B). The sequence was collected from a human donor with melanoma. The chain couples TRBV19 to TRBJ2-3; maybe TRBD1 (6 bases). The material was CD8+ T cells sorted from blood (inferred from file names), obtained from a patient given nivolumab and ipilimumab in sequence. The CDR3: CASSTYRVTDTQYF. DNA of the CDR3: TGTGCCAGTAGTACCTACAGGGTAACAGATACGCAGTATTTT.